This T cell receptor (beta chain) derives from a study of CD8 T cells in ankylosing spondylitis (dated 2017 in TCRdb). About the study as a whole: The study set out to find disease-linked TCR variants by profiling T cell receptor beta repertoires in ankylosing spondylitis patients and healthy donors. In total, the full study cohort was made up of some 100 healthy donors and approximately 24 ankylosing spondylitis patients. Peripheral blood samples were taken, and synovial fluid was additionally collected from ankylosing spondylitis patients. Results and caveats for the whole study, not just this receptor: A TCR beta motif of several highly homologous amino acid variants appeared characteristic of blood from ankylosing spondylitis patients. A CD8+ phenotype was shown by the disease-linked clones, which were found at relatively low frequencies in peripheral blood. Significant enrichment of the disease-linked clones was reported in matched synovial fluid samples from ankylosing spondylitis patients. Some motif variants were previously reported in synovial fluid and blood of reactive arthritis patients, suggesting common disease-initiation mechanisms.

A few counts support this clonotype. No antigen is known for it. No base quality values were provided; no much bigger clone lies one nucleotide off. Counted from cysteine to phenylalanine, this CDR3 has 12 amino acids. Only CDR3 DNA is held: 36 bases, read in frame from base 1. Unmatched junction bases come to 5, with V trimmed by 7 bases and J by 10 bases. Looking up the germline V gene yields CDR1 SQVTM and CDR2 ANQGSEA. TCRdb records Illumina HiSeq 2500 as the sequencer. Quantitative 5'-RACE with molecular barcodes was the method used to prepare the TCR beta libraries. Concerning the study's data processing: A new computational method based on a probabilistic model of VDJ rearrangement was used to identify disease-linked TCR variants. TCRdb handled the public reads itself, with Q25 trimming in fastp and clone calling in MiXCR, and kept productive beta chains. When rows share a CDR3 protein, they turn into one entry using the most common DNA and genes. These V and J calls rely on TCRdb rather than the paper's analysis. A total of around 320,000 distinct CDR3 sequences appear in this sample, 20% to 25% of them only once. Of the sample, 3% to 4% falls within the top ten clones.

Here the chain combines TRBV29-1 and TRBJ2-1, with 12 bases matching TRBD1. The sequenced sample consisted of blood, either unsorted or a sorted T cell fraction (not recorded which). This clonotype originated in a female donor with ankylosing spondylitis or in good health (not recorded which). CDR3 protein: CSGDRGRREQFF. In nucleotides, the sequence is TGCAGCGGGGACAGGGGGCGCCGAGAGCAGTTCTTC.